This TCR beta chain was sequenced in a study of blood T cell repertoires in COVID-19. The overall study: The United States, Italy and Spain provided the acute and convalescent COVID-19 samples. In each case, the material was cDNA or gDNA derived from T cells, B-cell-depleted T cells, or PBMCs.

The J segment lost 4 bases and the V segment lost 2 bases, leaving 14 bases of the junction unmatched. Germline lookup yields CDR1 LNHNV and CDR2 YYDKDF (reference sequence). The CDR3 contains 18 residues. Methods used by the authors: From reference gene primer amplification, estimates of nucleated cell counts were derived. Generated by immunoSEQ multiplex PCR, the TCRdb table keeps only in-frame clones and is missing some. That table supplies the V and J calls and clone size; D and trimming were determined from the DNA. Among about 86,000 clones, 80% to 85% were seen once, and the ten largest hold 30% to 35%.

Sequenced material: peripheral blood. The clonotype originates from an elderly woman with active or convalescent COVID-19. The chain couples TRBV15 to TRBJ2-5, with 9 bases aligning to TRBD2. The CDR3 DNA reads TGTGCCACCAGCAGATTGCCGGGACTAGCAATAGGGGGAGAGACCCAGTACTTC. This gives the protein CATSRLPGLAIGGETQYF.